The 10 T cell receptor beta chains below all came from one sample that was sequenced in a study of post-analysis software for immune sequencing data. Overall study results and limits: Controls showed lower frequencies than patients for a handful of TRBV segments, and TRBV5-6, TRBV5-1 and TRBV20-1 were among these.

Presence of unique molecular identifiers characterized the TCR beta cDNA libraries. One entry per CDR3 protein, called by TCRdb with MiXCR from the PCR reads. There are 380,000 or so distinct CDR3 sequences in the sample; approximately 38% occur only once, and roughly 13% lies in the top ten. Their antigens remain unidentified. Sequenced: blood. The receptors were gathered from a girl between 5 and 17 years old with multiple sclerosis.

The chain employs TRBV20-1 and TRBJ2-1; 7 bases agree with TRBD1. The CDR3 sequence is 15 residues long. Germline V gene lookup returns CDR1 DFQATT and CDR2 SNEGSKA (reference sequence). V lost 0 bases and J lost 7; bases outside the gene matches: 9. CDR3 in DNA: TGCAGTGCTAGAGAACTCGGCAGGGGGTTGAATGAGCAGTTCTTC. The encoded protein is CSARELGRGLNEQFF.

This chain uses TRBV9 with TRBJ2-2, with D perhaps matching TRBD1 (5 bases). Germline V gene data show CDR1 as SGDLS and CDR2 as YYNGEE. V was pared by 2 bases and J by 2 bases, with 10 bases between. CDR3 length: 15 residues. CDR3 residues: CASSVQGSNTGELFF. CDR3 DNA sequence: TGTGCCAGCAGCGTCCAGGGATCAAACACCGGGGAGCTGTTTTTT.

The chain employs TRBV25-1 and TRBJ1-5; the D is unclear. Trimming pared 8 bases from V and 5 bases from J, leaving 13 bases between. The germline V gene has CDR1 MGHDK and CDR2 SYGVNS. The CDR3 is 13 amino acids. The CDR3 coding sequence is TGTGCCAGCGCCCGGGGAGATGATCAGCCCCAGCATTTT. Amino acids: CASARGDDQPQHF.

The rearrangement joins TRBV20-1 to TRBJ2-3, with TRBD2 as a possible D gene (5 bases). This CDR3 has 16 amino acids. V lost 0 bases and J 2 bases, leaving 15 bases between the germline ends. Looked up from germline, CDR1 is DFQATT and CDR2 is SNEGSKA (reference sequence). The CDR3 is CSARDPQRRLTDTQYF. The CDR3 bases are TGCAGTGCTAGAGATCCCCAGCGGCGACTCACAGATACGCAGTATTTT.

This clonotype was seen more than once but under ten times. The chain recombines TRBV12-3 or TRBV12-4 with TRBJ2-2; D unresolved. The CDR3 is made up of 14 amino acids. V was clipped by 8 bases and J by 1 base, with 11 bases between them. The DNA of the CDR3 is TGTGCCAGCCGCAATGCAGGGAACACCGGGGAGCTGTTTTTT. Its protein is CASRNAGNTGELFF.

This clonotype occurred a few times. The rearrangement joins TRBV6-6 to TRBJ1-1; 7 positions match TRBD1. The V gene end was trimmed by 8 bases and the J gene end by 5 bases; junction bases not matched to a gene: 8. Looked up from germline, CDR1 is MNHNY and CDR2 is SVGAGI (reference sequence). The CDR3 runs to 13 residues. The chain's CDR3 is CASLEGARTEAFF. CDR3 coding DNA: TGTGCCAGCCTTGAGGGGGCGAGAACTGAAGCTTTCTTT.

This clonotype was seen at least ten times. V is TRBV4-2 and J is TRBJ2-5, with D perhaps matching TRBD2 (5 bases). CDR3 length equals 12 residues. Germline loops: CDR1 LGHNA, CDR2 YNFKEQ. V was cut by 1 base and J by 5 bases, with 5 bases left in between. CDR3 DNA: TGTGCCAGCAGCCAAGGAGGGGAGACCCAGTACTTC. Translation: CASSQGGETQYF.

As regards this clonotype: Its ends do not fully match the called genes, so a read error is possible. The chain is built from TRBV12-3 or TRBV12-4 and TRBJ2-6, with a possible D match to TRBD1 (5 bases). This CDR3 region has 15 residues. In nucleotides, the CDR3 is TGTGCCAGCAGTTTACGGGTCGCTGGGGCCAACGTCCGGACTTTC. Its translation is CASSLRVAGANVRTF.

This clonotype was found a few times. The V call is TRBV7-2, the J call TRBJ2-1, with 12 bases matching TRBD2. CDR1 SGHTA and CDR2 FQGNSA come from the germline V gene. V lost 5 bases, J lost 13 bases, and 12 bases stayed unmatched. The CDR3 is made up of 15 amino acids. The CDR3 DNA follows: TGTGCCAGCAGCCCAACCCCGGCTAGCGGGGGGGGTCAGTTCTTC. This translates into CASSPTPASGGGQFF.

V gene TRBV5-1 combines with J gene TRBJ1-5; 8 nucleotides match TRBD1. The CDR3 contains 15 residues. Trimming removed 4 bases from V and 4 bases from J; junction bases left unmatched: 7. CDR1 SGHRS and CDR2 YFSETQ come from the germline V gene. The CDR3 DNA reads as TGCGCCAGCAGCCTGCAGGGGGCGCGTAATCAGCCCCAGCATTTT. Translating it yields CASSLQGARNQPQHF.